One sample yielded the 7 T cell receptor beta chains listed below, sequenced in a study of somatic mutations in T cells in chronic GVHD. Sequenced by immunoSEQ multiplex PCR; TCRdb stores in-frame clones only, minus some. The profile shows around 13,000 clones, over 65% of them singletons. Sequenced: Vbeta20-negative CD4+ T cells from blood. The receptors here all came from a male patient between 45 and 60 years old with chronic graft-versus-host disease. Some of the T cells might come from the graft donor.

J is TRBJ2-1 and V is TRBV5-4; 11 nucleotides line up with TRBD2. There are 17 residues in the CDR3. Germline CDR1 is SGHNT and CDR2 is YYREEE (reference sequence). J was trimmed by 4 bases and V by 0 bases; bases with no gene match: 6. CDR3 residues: CASSLDLAGGPYNEQFF. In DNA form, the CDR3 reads TGTGCCAGCAGCTTGGACTTAGCGGGAGGGCCGTACAATGAGCAGTTCTTC.

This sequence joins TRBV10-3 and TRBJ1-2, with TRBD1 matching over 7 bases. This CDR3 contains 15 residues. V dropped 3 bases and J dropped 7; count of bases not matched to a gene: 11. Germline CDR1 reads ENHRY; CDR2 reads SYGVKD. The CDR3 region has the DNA TGTGCCATCAGTGACGACCTGACAGGGATGGGTGGCTACACCTTC. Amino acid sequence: CAISDDLTGMGGYTF.

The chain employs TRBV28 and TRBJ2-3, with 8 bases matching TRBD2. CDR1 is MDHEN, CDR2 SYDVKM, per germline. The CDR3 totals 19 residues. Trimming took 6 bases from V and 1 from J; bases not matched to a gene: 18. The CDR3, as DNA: TGTGCCAGCAGCAACCCGGACTCGGGGCGGGGGGCGGGCACAGATACGCAGTATTTT. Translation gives CASSNPDSGRGAGTDTQYF. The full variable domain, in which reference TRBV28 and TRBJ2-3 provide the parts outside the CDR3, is DVKVTQSSRYLVKRTGEKVFLECVQDMDHENMFWYRQDPGLGLRLIYFSYDVKMKEKGDIPEGYSVSREKKERFSLILESASTNQTSMYLCASSNPDSGRGAGTDTQYFGPGTRLTVL.

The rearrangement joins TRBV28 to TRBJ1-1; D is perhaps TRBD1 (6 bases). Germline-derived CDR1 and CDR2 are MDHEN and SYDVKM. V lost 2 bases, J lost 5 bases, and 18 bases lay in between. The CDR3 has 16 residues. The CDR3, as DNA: TGTGCCAGCAGTTTAGAGGGGGAACCCGGGAGGACTGAAGCTTTCTTT. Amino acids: CASSLEGEPGRTEAFF.

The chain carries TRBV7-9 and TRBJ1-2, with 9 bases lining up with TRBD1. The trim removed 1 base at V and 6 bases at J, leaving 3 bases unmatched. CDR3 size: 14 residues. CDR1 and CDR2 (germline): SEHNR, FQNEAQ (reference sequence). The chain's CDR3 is CASSLEWTGDGYTF. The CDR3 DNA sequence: TGTGCCAGCAGCTTAGAGTGGACAGGGGATGGCTACACCTTC.

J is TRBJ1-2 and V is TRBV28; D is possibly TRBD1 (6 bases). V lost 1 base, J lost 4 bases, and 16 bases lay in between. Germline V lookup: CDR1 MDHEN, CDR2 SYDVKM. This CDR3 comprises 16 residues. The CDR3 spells CASSLSRGRLGYGYTF. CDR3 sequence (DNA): TGTGCCAGCAGTTTATCGCGGGGGCGGCTGGGCTATGGCTACACCTTC.

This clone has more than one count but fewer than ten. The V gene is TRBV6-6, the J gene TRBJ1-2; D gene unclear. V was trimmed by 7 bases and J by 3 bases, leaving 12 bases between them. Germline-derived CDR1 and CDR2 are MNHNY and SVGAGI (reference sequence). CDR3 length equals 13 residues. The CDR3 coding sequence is TGTGCCAGCACCGACCCGAGGGACTATGGCTACACCTTC. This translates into CASTDPRDYGYTF.